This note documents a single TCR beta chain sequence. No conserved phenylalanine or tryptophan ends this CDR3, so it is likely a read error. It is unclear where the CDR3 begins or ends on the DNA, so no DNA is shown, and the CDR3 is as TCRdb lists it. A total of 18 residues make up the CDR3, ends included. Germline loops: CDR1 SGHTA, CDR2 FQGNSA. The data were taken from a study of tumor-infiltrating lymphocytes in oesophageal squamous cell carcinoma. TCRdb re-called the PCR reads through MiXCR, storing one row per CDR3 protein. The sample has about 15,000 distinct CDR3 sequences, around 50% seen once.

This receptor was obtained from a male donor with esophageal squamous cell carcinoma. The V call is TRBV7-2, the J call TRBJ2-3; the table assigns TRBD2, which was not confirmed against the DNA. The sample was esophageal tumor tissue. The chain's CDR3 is CASSLAWLAGQETQYFGP.